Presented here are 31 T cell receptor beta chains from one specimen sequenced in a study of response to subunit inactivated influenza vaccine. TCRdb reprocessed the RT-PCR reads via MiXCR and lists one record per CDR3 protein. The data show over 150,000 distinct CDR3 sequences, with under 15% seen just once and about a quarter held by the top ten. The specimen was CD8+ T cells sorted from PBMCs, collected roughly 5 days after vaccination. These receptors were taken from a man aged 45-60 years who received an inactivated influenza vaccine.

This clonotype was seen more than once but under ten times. CDR3 nucleotides: TGTGCCACCAGGGGACTAGCGGGAGTTTACCCCTCCTACAATGAGCAGTTCTTC. Encoded protein: CATRGLAGVYPSYNEQFF. This chain connects TRBV15 to TRBJ2-1, with 14 bases identical to TRBD2. The J segment lost 0 bases and the V segment lost 6 bases, leaving 7 bases of the junction unmatched. This CDR3 region has 18 residues. Germline V lookup: CDR1 LNHNV, CDR2 YYDKDF (reference sequence).

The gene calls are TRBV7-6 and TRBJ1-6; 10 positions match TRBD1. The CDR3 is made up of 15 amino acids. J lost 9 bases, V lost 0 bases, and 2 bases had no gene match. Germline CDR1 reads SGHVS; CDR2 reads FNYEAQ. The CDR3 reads CASSLAGTGVSPLHF. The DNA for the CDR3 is TGTGCCAGCAGCTTAGCAGGGACAGGGGTTTCACCCCTCCACTTT.

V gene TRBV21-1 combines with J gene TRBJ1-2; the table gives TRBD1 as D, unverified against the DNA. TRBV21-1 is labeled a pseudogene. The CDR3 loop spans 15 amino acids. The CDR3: CASSKSRGRGYGYTF. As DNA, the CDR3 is TGTGCCAGCAGCAAGTCCAGGGGGCGCGGCTATGGCTACACCTTC.

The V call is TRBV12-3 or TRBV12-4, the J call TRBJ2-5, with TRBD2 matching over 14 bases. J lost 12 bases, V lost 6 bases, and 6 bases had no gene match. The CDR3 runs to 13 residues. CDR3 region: CASRGTSGGPKYF. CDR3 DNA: TGTGCCAGCAGGGGGACTAGCGGGGGTCCCAAGTACTTC.

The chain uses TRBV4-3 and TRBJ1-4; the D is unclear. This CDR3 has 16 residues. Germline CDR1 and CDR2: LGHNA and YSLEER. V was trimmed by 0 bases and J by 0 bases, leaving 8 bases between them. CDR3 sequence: CASSQDLGPTNEKLFF. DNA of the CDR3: TGCGCCAGCAGCCAAGATCTGGGCCCAACTAATGAAAAACTGTTTTTT.

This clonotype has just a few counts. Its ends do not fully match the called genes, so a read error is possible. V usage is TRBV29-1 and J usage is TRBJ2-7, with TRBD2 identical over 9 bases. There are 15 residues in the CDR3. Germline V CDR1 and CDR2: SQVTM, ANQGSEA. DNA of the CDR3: TGCAGCGTAGAAGGCTGGGGACTAGCTTCTGGGGAGCAGTACTTC. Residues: CSVEGWGLASGEQYF.

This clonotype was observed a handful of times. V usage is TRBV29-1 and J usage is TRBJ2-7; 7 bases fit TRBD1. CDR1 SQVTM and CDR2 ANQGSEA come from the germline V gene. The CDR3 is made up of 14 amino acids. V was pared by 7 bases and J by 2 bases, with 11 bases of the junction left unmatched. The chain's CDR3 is CSAKDRNRAYEQYF. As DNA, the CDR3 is TGCAGCGCTAAGGACAGGAACAGGGCCTACGAGCAGTACTTC.

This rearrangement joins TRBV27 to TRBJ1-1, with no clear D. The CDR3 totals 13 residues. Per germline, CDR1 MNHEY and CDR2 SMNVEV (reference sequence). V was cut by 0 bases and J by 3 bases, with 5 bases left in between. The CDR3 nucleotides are TGTGCCAGCAGTTTATCAGGGTACACTGAAGCTTTCTTT. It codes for CASSLSGYTEAFF.

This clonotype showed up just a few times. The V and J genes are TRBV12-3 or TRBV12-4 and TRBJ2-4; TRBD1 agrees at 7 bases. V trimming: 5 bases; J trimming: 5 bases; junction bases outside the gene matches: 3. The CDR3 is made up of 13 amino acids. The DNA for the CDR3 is TGTGCCAGCAGTCCCGGGACAGAAAACATTCAGTACTTC. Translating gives CASSPGTENIQYF.

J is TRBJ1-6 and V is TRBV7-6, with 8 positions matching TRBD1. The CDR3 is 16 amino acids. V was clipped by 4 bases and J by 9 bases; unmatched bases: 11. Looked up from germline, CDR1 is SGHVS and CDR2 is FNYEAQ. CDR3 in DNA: TGTGCCAGCAGCTCACACGGACAGGGTTTAGGTTCACCCCTCCACTTT. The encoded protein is CASSSHGQGLGSPLHF.

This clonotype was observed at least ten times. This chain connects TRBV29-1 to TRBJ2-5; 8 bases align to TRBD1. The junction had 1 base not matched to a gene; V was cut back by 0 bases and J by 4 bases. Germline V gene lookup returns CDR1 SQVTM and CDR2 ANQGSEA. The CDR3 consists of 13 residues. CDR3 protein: CSVEDRGPETQYF. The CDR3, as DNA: TGCAGCGTTGAAGACAGGGGGCCAGAGACCCAGTACTTC.

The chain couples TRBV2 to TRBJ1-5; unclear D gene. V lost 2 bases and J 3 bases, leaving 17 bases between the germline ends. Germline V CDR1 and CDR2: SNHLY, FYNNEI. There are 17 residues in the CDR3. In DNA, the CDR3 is TGTGCCAGCAGTGAAAGCCCCGGTGGGCAAAACAATCAGCCCCAGCATTTT. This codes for CASSESPGGQNNQPQHF.

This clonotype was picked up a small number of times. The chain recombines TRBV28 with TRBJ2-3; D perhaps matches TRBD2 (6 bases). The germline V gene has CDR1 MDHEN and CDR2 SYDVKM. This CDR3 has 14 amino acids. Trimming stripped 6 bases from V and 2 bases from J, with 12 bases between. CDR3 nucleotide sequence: TGTGCCAGCAGCCCCGGAGGGAACACAGATACGCAGTATTTT. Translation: CASSPGGNTDTQYF.

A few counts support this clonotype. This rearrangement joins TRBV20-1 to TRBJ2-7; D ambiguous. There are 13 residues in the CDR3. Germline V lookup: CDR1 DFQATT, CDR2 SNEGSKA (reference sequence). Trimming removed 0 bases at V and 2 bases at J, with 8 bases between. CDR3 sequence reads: CSARDHRTYEQYF. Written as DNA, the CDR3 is TGCAGTGCTAGAGATCATCGAACCTACGAGCAGTACTTC.

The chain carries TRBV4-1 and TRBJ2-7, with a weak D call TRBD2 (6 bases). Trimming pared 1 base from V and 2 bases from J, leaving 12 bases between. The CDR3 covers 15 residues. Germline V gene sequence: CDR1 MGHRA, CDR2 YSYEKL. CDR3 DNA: TGCGCCAGCAGCCAAGGATCTAGCGCCGCCTACGAGCAGTACTTC. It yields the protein CASSQGSSAAYEQYF.

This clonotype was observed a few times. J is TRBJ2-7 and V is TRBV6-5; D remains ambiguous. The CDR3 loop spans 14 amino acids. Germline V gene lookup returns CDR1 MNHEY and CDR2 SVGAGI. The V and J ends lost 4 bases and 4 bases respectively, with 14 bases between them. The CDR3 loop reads CASSLMSQGYEQYF. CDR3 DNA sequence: TGTGCCAGCAGTTTGATGTCACAAGGATACGAGCAGTACTTC.

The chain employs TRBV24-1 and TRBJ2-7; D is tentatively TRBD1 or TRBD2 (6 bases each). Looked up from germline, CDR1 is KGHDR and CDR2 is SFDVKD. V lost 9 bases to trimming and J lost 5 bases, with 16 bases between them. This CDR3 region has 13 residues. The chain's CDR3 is CATSIGGLDEQYF. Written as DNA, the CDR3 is TGTGCCACCTCCATAGGGGGGCTAGACGAGCAGTACTTC.

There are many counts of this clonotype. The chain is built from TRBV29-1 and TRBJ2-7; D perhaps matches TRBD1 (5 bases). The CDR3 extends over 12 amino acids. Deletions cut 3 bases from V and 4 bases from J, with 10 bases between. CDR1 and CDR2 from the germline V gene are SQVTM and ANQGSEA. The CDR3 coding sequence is TGCAGCGTTGAGCTTAGGGGTTACGAGCAGTACTTC. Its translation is CSVELRGYEQYF.

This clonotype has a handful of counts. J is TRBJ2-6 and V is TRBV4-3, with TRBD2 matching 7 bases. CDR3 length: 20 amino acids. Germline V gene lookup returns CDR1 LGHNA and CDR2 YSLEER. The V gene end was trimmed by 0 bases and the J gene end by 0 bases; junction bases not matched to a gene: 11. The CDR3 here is CASSQDLSWTRSSGANVLTF. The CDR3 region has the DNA TGCGCCAGCAGCCAAGATCTTTCTTGGACTAGGTCCTCTGGGGCCAACGTCCTGACTTTC.

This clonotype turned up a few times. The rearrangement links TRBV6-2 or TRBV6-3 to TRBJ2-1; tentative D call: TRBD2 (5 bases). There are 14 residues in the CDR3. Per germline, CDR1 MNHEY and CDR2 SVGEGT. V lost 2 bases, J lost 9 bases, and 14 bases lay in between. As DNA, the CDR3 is TGTGCCAGCAGTTACGTGGCGGGTTTCAGTGAGCAGTTCTTC. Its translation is CASSYVAGFSEQFF.

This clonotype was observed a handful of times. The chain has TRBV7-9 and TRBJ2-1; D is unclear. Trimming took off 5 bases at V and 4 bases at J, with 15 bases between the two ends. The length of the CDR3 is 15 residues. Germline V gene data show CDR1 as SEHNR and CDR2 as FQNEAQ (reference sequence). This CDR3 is CASSPVNHRYNEQFF. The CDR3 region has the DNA TGTGCCAGCAGCCCAGTTAATCACCGATACAATGAGCAGTTCTTC.

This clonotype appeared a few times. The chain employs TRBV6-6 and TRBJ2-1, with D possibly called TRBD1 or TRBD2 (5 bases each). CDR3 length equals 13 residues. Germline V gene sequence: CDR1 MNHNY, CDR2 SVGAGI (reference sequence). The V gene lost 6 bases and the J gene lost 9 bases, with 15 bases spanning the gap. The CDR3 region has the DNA TGTGCCAGCAGCGTGCTGGGACCTATTGAGCAGTTCTTC. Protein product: CASSVLGPIEQFF.

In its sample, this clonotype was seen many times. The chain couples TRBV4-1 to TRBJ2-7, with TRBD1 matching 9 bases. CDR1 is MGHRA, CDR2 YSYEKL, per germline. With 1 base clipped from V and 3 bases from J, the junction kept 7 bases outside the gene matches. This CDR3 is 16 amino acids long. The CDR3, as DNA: TGCGCCAGCAGCCAAGTGCTGGGGACAGGGTACTACGAGCAGTACTTC. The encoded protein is CASSQVLGTGYYEQYF.

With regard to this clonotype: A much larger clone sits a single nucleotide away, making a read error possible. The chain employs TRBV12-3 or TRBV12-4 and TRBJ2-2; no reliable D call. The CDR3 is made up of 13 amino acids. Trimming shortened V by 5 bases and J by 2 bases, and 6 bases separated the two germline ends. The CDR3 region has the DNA TGTGCCAGCAGTCCGCCTAACACCGGGGAGCTGTTTTTT. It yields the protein CASSPPNTGELFF.

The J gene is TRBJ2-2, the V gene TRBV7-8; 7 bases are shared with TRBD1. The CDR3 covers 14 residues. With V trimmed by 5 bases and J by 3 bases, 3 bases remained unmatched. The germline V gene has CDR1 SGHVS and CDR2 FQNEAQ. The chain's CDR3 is CASSEGADTGELFF. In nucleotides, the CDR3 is TGTGCCAGCAGCGAGGGGGCAGACACCGGGGAGCTGTTTTTT. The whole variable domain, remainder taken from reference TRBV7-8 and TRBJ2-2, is GAGVSQSPRYKVAKRGQDVALRCDPISGHVSLFWYQQALGQGPEFLTYFQNEAQLDKSGLPSDRFFAERPEGSVSTLKIQRTQQEDSAVYLCASSEGADTGELFFGEGSRLTVL.

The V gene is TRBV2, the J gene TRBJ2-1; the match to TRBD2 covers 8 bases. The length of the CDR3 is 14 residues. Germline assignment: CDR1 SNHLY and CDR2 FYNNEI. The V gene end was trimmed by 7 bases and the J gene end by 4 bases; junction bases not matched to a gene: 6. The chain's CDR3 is CASKISGIYNEQFF. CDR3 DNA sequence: TGTGCCAGCAAGATTAGCGGGATTTACAATGAGCAGTTCTTC.

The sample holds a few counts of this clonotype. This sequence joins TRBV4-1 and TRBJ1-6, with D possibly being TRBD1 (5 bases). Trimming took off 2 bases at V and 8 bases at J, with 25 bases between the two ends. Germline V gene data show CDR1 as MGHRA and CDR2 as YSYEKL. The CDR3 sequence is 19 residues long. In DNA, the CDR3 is TGCGCCAGCAGCCAACTAGGGGCCTCGACCATATGGGGGGATTCACCCCTCCACTTT. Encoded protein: CASSQLGASTIWGDSPLHF.

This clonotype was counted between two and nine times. The CDR3 protein is CASSYLLDYEQYF. CDR3 sequence (DNA): TGTGCCAGCAGTTACCTCCTGGACTACGAGCAGTACTTC. The chain uses TRBV6-5 and TRBJ2-7; no definite D call. V was clipped by 2 bases and J by 3 bases, with 8 bases between them. This CDR3 is 13 amino acids long. Looked up from germline, CDR1 is MNHEY and CDR2 is SVGAGI.

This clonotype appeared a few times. The CDR3 sequence: CSVVSPNGAQHF. The CDR3 region has the DNA TGCAGCGTTGTTAGCCCCAACGGAGCCCAGCATTTT. The genes are TRBV29-1 and TRBJ1-5; no reliable D call. The V end lost 4 bases, the J end lost 11 bases, and 15 bases lay between the germline ends. In germline, CDR1 is SQVTM, CDR2 ANQGSEA. The CDR3 totals 12 residues.

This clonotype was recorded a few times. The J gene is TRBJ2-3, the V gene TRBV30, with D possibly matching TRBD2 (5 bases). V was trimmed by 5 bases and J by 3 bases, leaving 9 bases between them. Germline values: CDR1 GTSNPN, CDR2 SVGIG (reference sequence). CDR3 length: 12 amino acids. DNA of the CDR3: TGTGCCTGGTCCCGAGGGACAGATACGCAGTATTTT. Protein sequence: CAWSRGTDTQYF.

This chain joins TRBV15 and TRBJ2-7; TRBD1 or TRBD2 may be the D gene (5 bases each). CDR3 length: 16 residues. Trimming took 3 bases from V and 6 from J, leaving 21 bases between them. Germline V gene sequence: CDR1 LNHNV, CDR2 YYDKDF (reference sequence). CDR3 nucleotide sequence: TGTGCCACCAGCAGGGCCGACAGCTGGGAAGAGGGCGAGCAGTACTTC. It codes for CATSRADSWEEGEQYF.